This T cell receptor (beta chain) is drawn from a study of tumor-infiltrating lymphocytes in oesophageal squamous cell carcinoma. Details on this clonotype: The final CDR3 position lacks the conserved phenylalanine or tryptophan, pointing to a likely read error. No DNA is shown, since the ends of the CDR3 on it are uncertain; the CDR3 is the one TCRdb lists.

The CDR3 contains 16 residues when both ends are counted. The germline gives CDR1 SGHTA, CDR2 FQGNSA. One entry per CDR3 protein results from TCRdb running MiXCR on the PCR reads. The sample has about 12,000 distinct CDR3 sequences, over 50% seen once; the top ten hold 28%. Sequencing was done on a sample of esophageal tumor tissue. The sequence came from a female donor with esophageal squamous cell carcinoma. The rearrangement uses TRBV7-2 and TRBJ2-7; the table names TRBD2, a call not compared with the DNA. CDR3 residues: CASSLSAGNYGYTFGS.